The 18 T cell receptor beta chains listed next were all sequenced from one sample in a study of T cell responses to AZD1222 COVID-19 vaccine. This table comes from immunoSEQ multiplex PCR, and its TCRdb copy is limited to in-frame clones, with some not included. The data show 190,000 or so clones, about 94% seen once. Sequenced here: peripheral blood, sampled 28 days after the second AZD1222 dose. The receptors derive from an adult who received the AZD1222 COVID-19 vaccine.

The chain links TRBV6-5 to TRBJ1-1; D gene uncertain. The germline CDR1 and CDR2 sequences are MNHEY and SVGAGI. This CDR3 spans 16 amino acids. Trimming left V 4 bases short and J 5 bases short, with 20 bases between. This CDR3 is CASSWTEVGLGTEAFF. The CDR3 DNA is TGTGCCAGCAGTTGGACCGAGGTAGGGTTGGGGACTGAAGCTTTCTTT.

V usage is TRBV20-1 and J usage is TRBJ2-3; D not certain. CDR1 and CDR2 (germline): DFQATT, SNEGSKA (reference sequence). The V end lost 6 bases, the J end lost 6 bases, and 10 bases lay between the germline ends. CDR3 length: 11 residues. The CDR3 sequence: CSAGYTDTQYF. Here the CDR3 DNA reads TGCAGTGCCGGCTACACGGATACGCAGTATTTT.

This chain connects TRBV6-5 to TRBJ2-3; D may be TRBD1 (5 bases). V lost 5 bases, J lost 4 bases, and 16 bases lay in between. The germline gives CDR1 MNHEY, CDR2 SVGAGI. This CDR3 is 15 amino acids long. CDR3: CASSRQTHSPDTQYF. The CDR3 bases are TGTGCCAGCAGTCGACAGACGCATTCCCCAGATACGCAGTATTTT.

V is TRBV6-6 and J is TRBJ2-7, with no clear D. Germline CDR1 MNHNY, CDR2 SVGAGI (reference sequence). Trimming took off 5 bases at V and 0 bases at J, with 5 bases between the two ends. The CDR3 is 12 residues long. The CDR3 DNA reads TGTGCCAGCAGTCCCAGCTCCTACGAGCAGTACTTC. Amino acid sequence: CASSPSSYEQYF.

V usage is TRBV19 and J usage is TRBJ1-1; D might be TRBD1 (5 bases). Trimming removed 5 bases at V and 5 bases at J, with 15 bases between. This CDR3 is built from 14 residues. Germline lookup yields CDR1 LNHDA and CDR2 SQIVND (reference sequence). As DNA, the CDR3 is TGTGCCAGTAGTTGGGGAGAGGGGTGGACTGAAGCTTTCTTT. Its translation is CASSWGEGWTEAFF.

The chain links TRBV3-1 (or the pseudogene TRBV3-2) to TRBJ1-1; D not certain. The CDR3 is 14 residues long. Between the trimmed V and J ends, which lost 0 bases and 10 bases, there was a span of 15 bases. Germline assignment: CDR1 LGHDT and CDR2 YNNKEL (reference sequence). CDR3 sequence reads: CASSQDATQVRAFF. Here the CDR3 DNA reads TGTGCCAGCAGCCAAGATGCTACCCAAGTTAGAGCTTTCTTT.

The V and J genes are TRBV28 and TRBJ2-1; the match to TRBD1 covers 7 bases. CDR3 length: 13 amino acids. The ends lost 10 bases at V and 1 base at J; junction bases unmatched: 4. CDR1 is MDHEN and CDR2 is SYDVKM in the germline V gene. CDR3 bases: TGTGCCACCTCGGGACAGTCCTACAATGAGCAGTTCTTC. It specifies CATSGQSYNEQFF.

The chain joins TRBV18 to TRBJ2-7; D may be TRBD2 (7 bases). Trimming removed 6 bases at V and 5 bases at J, with 23 bases between. The CDR3 totals 16 residues. Per germline, CDR1 KGHSH and CDR2 LQKENI. Here the CDR3 reads CASSQTRDTGGHEQYF. In nucleotides, the CDR3 is TGTGCCAGCTCGCAGACCCGGGACACGGGGGGCCACGAGCAGTACTTC. Combining the CDR3 with reference TRBV18 and TRBJ2-7 gives the whole variable domain NAGVMQNPRHLVRRRGQEARLRCSPMKGHSHVYWYRQLPEEGLKFMVYLQKENIIDESGMPKERFSAEFPKEGPSILRIQQVVRGDSAAYFCASSQTRDTGGHEQYFGPGTRLTVT.

The chain uses TRBV5-4 and TRBJ1-6; D remains unclear. The CDR3 sequence is 15 residues long. Germline CDR1 reads SGHNT; CDR2 reads YYREEE (reference sequence). V was cut by 0 bases and J by 3 bases, with 7 bases left in between. CDR3 region: CASSLGQSYNSPLHF. The DNA for the CDR3 is TGTGCCAGCAGCTTGGGGCAGAGCTATAATTCACCCCTCCACTTT. The full variable domain, rest sourced from reference TRBV5-4 and TRBJ1-6, is ETGVTQSPTHLIKTRGQQVTLRCSSQSGHNTVSWYQQALGQGPQFIFQYYREEENGRGNFPPRFSGLQFPNYSSELNVNALELDDSALYLCASSLGQSYNSPLHFGNGTRLTVT.

The chain has TRBV19 and TRBJ2-5; D uncertain. The V and J ends lost 3 bases and 1 base respectively, with 15 bases between them. The CDR3 sequence is 16 residues long. Germline V lookup: CDR1 LNHDA, CDR2 SQIVND (reference sequence). In DNA, the CDR3 is TGTGCCAGTAGTATGACATCCTACAGCACCCAAGAGACCCAGTACTTC. Amino acid sequence: CASSMTSYSTQETQYF.

The rearrangement joins TRBV11-2 to TRBJ1-6; possible D gene TRBD1, 5 bases. The ends were cut back, 1 base at V and 10 bases at J, with 11 bases in the middle. Germline CDR1 is SGHAT and CDR2 is FQNNGV. The CDR3 is made up of 14 amino acids. CDR3 sequence reads: CASSLAGPRSPLHF. CDR3 sequence (DNA): TGTGCCAGCAGCTTAGCAGGGCCGAGGTCACCCCTCCACTTT. The complete variable domain, with remaining parts taken from reference TRBV11-2 and TRBJ1-6, reads EAGVAQSPRYKIIEKRQSVAFWCNPISGHATLYWYQQILGQGPKLLIQFQNNGVVDDSQLPKDRFSAERLKGVDSTLKIQPAKLEDSAVYLCASSLAGPRSPLHFGNGTRLTVT.

The genes are TRBV4-1 and TRBJ1-6; no clear D. This CDR3 is 12 amino acids long. Per germline, CDR1 MGHRA and CDR2 YSYEKL. The ends were cut back, 3 bases at V and 14 bases at J, with 11 bases in the middle. The CDR3 DNA sequence: TGCGCCAGCAGCCAGAGAGGGTTGACCCTCCACTTT. Translation: CASSQRGLTLHF.

Details on this clone: Other nucleotide sequences from this sample produce the same CDR3. The chain combines TRBV9 with TRBJ2-7, with D uncertain. Between the trimmed V and J ends, which lost 0 bases and 0 bases, there was a span of 10 bases. The CDR3 has 15 residues. Germline CDR1 is SGDLS and CDR2 is YYNGEE. CDR3 coding DNA: TGTGCCAGCAGCGTAGATCCCGGCAGCTCCTACGAGCAGTACTTC. Its translation is CASSVDPGSSYEQYF.

Turning to this clone: Other DNA sequences within the sample encode an identical CDR3. This sequence joins TRBV18 and TRBJ1-2, with 8 bases aligning to TRBD1. This CDR3 is 14 amino acids long. Germline CDR1 is KGHSH and CDR2 is LQKENI. With 2 bases clipped from V and 4 bases from J, the junction kept 3 bases outside the gene matches. The CDR3 region is CASSPGQGSYGYTF. The CDR3 bases are TGTGCCAGCTCACCAGGACAGGGAAGCTATGGCTACACCTTC.

This rearrangement joins TRBV12-5 to TRBJ1-5, with no clear D. Germline V gene sequence: CDR1 LGHNT, CDR2 FRNRAP. The CDR3 has 13 residues. Deletions cut 3 bases from V and 0 bases from J, with 3 bases between. CDR3: CASGFRSNQPQHF. The DNA of the CDR3 is TGTGCTAGTGGTTTTCGTAGCAATCAGCCCCAGCATTTT.

The chain has TRBV27 and TRBJ1-2; D is possibly TRBD1 (5 bases). Germline V gene sequence: CDR1 MNHEY, CDR2 SMNVEV (reference sequence). V was pared by 3 bases and J by 2 bases, with 13 bases between. The CDR3 runs to 15 residues. CDR3 sequence (DNA): TGTGCCAGCAGTTTGGGGATGGGGCAGAACTATGGCTACACCTTC. Its protein product is CASSLGMGQNYGYTF.

The chain joins TRBV2 to TRBJ1-2; TRBD1 aligns across 7 bases. V was clipped by 4 bases and J by 2 bases; unmatched bases: 4. Germline V gene lookup returns CDR1 SNHLY and CDR2 FYNNEI. This CDR3 has 14 amino acids. CDR3 amino acids: CASSAQGQNYGYTF. The CDR3 bases are TGTGCCAGCAGTGCACAGGGGCAGAACTATGGCTACACCTTC.

V and J are TRBV28 and TRBJ2-5, with 7 positions matching TRBD2. The germline CDR1 and CDR2 sequences are MDHEN and SYDVKM. V dropped 5 bases and J dropped 5; count of bases not matched to a gene: 8. This CDR3 comprises 14 residues. The CDR3 DNA reads as TGTGCCAGCAGTATTTCGGGGGGAGGGGAGACCCAGTACTTC. Amino acid sequence: CASSISGGGETQYF.